The next 28 T cell receptor beta chains were all read from a single sample in a study of CD8 T cells in ankylosing spondylitis. TCRdb re-derived calls from the 5' RACE reads in MiXCR, one entry per CDR3 protein. The sample holds some 220,000 distinct CDR3 sequences, 8.2% seen once. The sequencing input was blood, either unsorted or a sorted T cell fraction (not recorded which). The receptors shown here come from a female donor with ankylosing spondylitis or in good health (not recorded which).

This clonotype was seen ten or more times. V and J are TRBV5-1 and TRBJ2-5; D is tentatively TRBD1 or TRBD2 (5 bases each). The CDR3 loop spans 16 amino acids. CDR1 is SGHRS and CDR2 is YFSETQ in the germline V gene. V gave up 4 bases and J gave up 2 bases, with 18 bases separating them. CDR3 sequence reads: CASSEGFRDVQETQYF. As DNA, the CDR3 is TGCGCCAGCAGCGAGGGATTCCGGGACGTTCAAGAGACCCAGTACTTC.

The chain has TRBV11-2 and TRBJ2-7, with 9 bases lining up with TRBD2. V lost 5 bases, J lost 5 bases, and 10 bases stayed unmatched. Looked up from germline, CDR1 is SGHAT and CDR2 is FQNNGV. The CDR3 covers 15 residues. CDR3 residues: CASSRGAGGVNEQYF. CDR3 coding DNA: TGTGCCAGCAGCAGAGGAGCGGGAGGTGTAAACGAGCAGTACTTC.

This clonotype was detected many times. The gene calls are TRBV27 and TRBJ1-3; D is uncertain. The ends were cut back, 6 bases at V and 0 bases at J, with 15 bases in the middle. The germline CDR1 and CDR2 sequences are MNHEY and SMNVEV (reference sequence). The CDR3 spans 16 residues. The CDR3 is CASRRVIAYSGNTIYF. For the CDR3, the DNA is TGTGCCAGCAGGAGGGTCATCGCGTACTCTGGAAACACCATATATTTT.

Ten or more counts support this clonotype. The chain recombines TRBV10-1 with TRBJ2-1; D is unclear. V lost 7 bases, J lost 6 bases, and 7 bases lay in between. Germline values: CDR1 WNHNN, CDR2 SYGVQD (reference sequence). CDR3 length: 11 amino acids. CDR3: CASKGPNEQFF. The CDR3 DNA sequence: TGCGCCAGCAAGGGCCCCAATGAGCAGTTCTTC.

The chain is built from TRBV20-1 and TRBJ2-5; 7 bases agree with TRBD1. Germline V lookup: CDR1 DFQATT, CDR2 SNEGSKA (reference sequence). This CDR3 is 17 amino acids long. J was trimmed by 5 bases and V by 1 base; bases with no gene match: 16. CDR3 in amino acids: CSARGQKGGILWETQYF. For the CDR3, the DNA is TGCAGTGCTAGAGGGCAAAAAGGGGGCATTCTCTGGGAGACCCAGTACTTC.

This clonotype was picked up a small number of times. The J gene is TRBJ2-6, the V gene TRBV5-1; no clear D. Germline CDR1 reads SGHRS; CDR2 reads YFSETQ. V lost 0 bases and J 7 bases, leaving 14 bases between the germline ends. This CDR3 contains 16 residues. CDR3 coding DNA: TGCGCCAGCAGCTTGGTCGTCTCTGGCGGAGCCAACGTCCTGACTTTC. Its translation: CASSLVVSGGANVLTF.

This clonotype was observed at least ten times. V is TRBV12-3 or TRBV12-4 and J is TRBJ2-3; no clear D gene. CDR3 length: 15 amino acids. V gave up 3 bases and J gave up 0 bases, with 10 bases separating them. CDR3: CASSLRLSSTDTQYF. The CDR3 DNA reads as TGTGCCAGCAGTTTGAGACTTTCAAGCACAGATACGCAGTATTTT.

This clonotype was counted at least ten times. The rearrangement uses TRBV4-3 and TRBJ2-1; 15 bases map to TRBD2. The CDR3 is made up of 15 amino acids. Germline V CDR1 and CDR2: LGHNA, YSLEER. J gave up 8 bases and V 3 bases, and 2 bases lay outside the gene matches. CDR3 region: CASSQGLAGGDEQFF. CDR3 in DNA: TGCGCCAGCAGCCAGGGACTAGCGGGAGGAGATGAGCAGTTCTTC.

The chain recombines TRBV30 with TRBJ2-1; 10 nucleotides line up with TRBD1. Germline CDR1 reads GTSNPN; CDR2 reads SVGIG (reference sequence). V was pared by 0 bases and J by 4 bases, with 3 bases of the junction left unmatched. The CDR3 runs 15 residues. Here the CDR3 DNA reads TGTGCCTGGAGTGTACCGGACAGGGGGTACAATGAGCAGTTCTTC. This translates into CAWSVPDRGYNEQFF.

This clonotype appeared many times. This rearrangement joins TRBV12-3 or TRBV12-4 to TRBJ1-5; D remains ambiguous. This CDR3 is 15 amino acids long. The V end lost 1 base, the J end lost 6 bases, and 13 bases lay between the germline ends. The CDR3 sequence: CASSLGDVGGQPQHF. In nucleotides, the CDR3 is TGTGCCAGCAGTTTAGGAGATGTTGGAGGTCAGCCCCAGCATTTT.

This clonotype was counted ten times or more. The V call is TRBV7-2, the J call TRBJ1-5; D uncertain. The V gene lost 3 bases and the J gene lost 6 bases, with 12 bases spanning the gap. The CDR3 is 14 residues long. Germline CDR1 reads SGHTA; CDR2 reads FQGNSA. Written as DNA, the CDR3 is TGTGCCAGCAGCTTTTATGGCTCGGGTCAGCCCCAGCATTTT. Its protein product is CASSFYGSGQPQHF.

This clonotype was observed many times. The V gene is TRBV7-2, the J gene TRBJ2-2; a possible D gene is TRBD2 (5 bases). The CDR3 length is 15 residues. CDR1 and CDR2 (germline): SGHTA, FQGNSA. V shed 0 bases and J shed 2 bases, with 7 bases lying between them. The CDR3 reads CASSLASGNTGELFF. CDR3 sequence (DNA): TGTGCCAGCAGCTTAGCCTCGGGAAACACCGGGGAGCTGTTTTTT.

There are many counts of this clonotype. V usage is TRBV5-1 and J usage is TRBJ2-1; D is possibly TRBD2 (6 bases). Germline CDR1 reads SGHRS; CDR2 reads YFSETQ. Trimming took off 5 bases at V and 3 bases at J, with 18 bases between the two ends. The CDR3 length is 16 residues. The DNA for the CDR3 is TGCGCCAGCAGGCCTGGGACCGGGAGCATCTACAATGAGCAGTTCTTC. It translates to CASRPGTGSIYNEQFF.

The V gene is TRBV9, the J gene TRBJ2-7, with 7 nucleotides matching TRBD2. This CDR3 has 13 amino acids. Looked up from germline, CDR1 is SGDLS and CDR2 is YYNGEE. V shed 2 bases, J shed 5 bases, and the junction held 4 bases outside the gene matches. The CDR3 DNA sequence: TGTGCCAGCAGCGTTGGCGGGAGCAACGAGCAGTACTTC. Amino acids: CASSVGGSNEQYF.

This clonotype was observed at least ten times. The V gene is TRBV12-3 or TRBV12-4, the J gene TRBJ2-1; the D is unclear. The V gene lost 5 bases and the J gene lost 3 bases, with 8 bases spanning the gap. CDR3 size: 13 residues. The CDR3 sequence is CASSPDGYNEQFF. The CDR3 DNA is TGTGCCAGCAGTCCGGACGGCTACAATGAGCAGTTCTTC.

This clonotype came up many times. The rearrangement uses TRBV25-1 and TRBJ2-7; the match to TRBD1 covers 7 bases. The V gene end was trimmed by 5 bases and the J gene end by 1 base; junction bases not matched to a gene: 8. The germline gives CDR1 MGHDK, CDR2 SYGVNS. CDR3 length: 15 amino acids. The CDR3 loop is CASSNDRVGSYEQYF. CDR3 bases: TGTGCCAGCAGTAATGACAGGGTGGGGTCCTACGAGCAGTACTTC.

The chain is built from TRBV29-1 and TRBJ2-7; D might be TRBD2 (5 bases). The CDR3 runs to 12 residues. Trimming left V 4 bases short and J 2 bases short, with 9 bases between. CDR1 is SQVTM, CDR2 ANQGSEA, per germline. The CDR3 nucleotides are TGCAGCGTTGGAGTCGGGGCCTACGAGCAGTACTTC. Translation gives CSVGVGAYEQYF.

This clonotype was counted many times. A read error may account for a junction end that differs from germline. The CDR3: CASGLSGTKLF. As DNA, the CDR3 is TGTGCCAGCGGCCTTAGCGGGACGAAACTCTTC. The V call is TRBV12-3 or TRBV12-4, the J call TRBJ2-1; 8 bases fit TRBD2. CDR3 length: 11 residues.

This clonotype was recorded at least ten times. V is TRBV7-8 and J is TRBJ1-1; a weak D match, TRBD1 (6 bases). The germline V gene encodes CDR1 SGHVS and CDR2 FQNEAQ. This CDR3 spans 15 amino acids. V was cut by 3 bases and J by 7 bases, with 18 bases left in between. This CDR3 is CASSFFRGPPFEAFF. CDR3 in DNA: TGTGCCAGCAGCTTTTTCAGGGGTCCCCCCTTTGAAGCTTTCTTT.

This clonotype was observed many times. The chain has TRBV20-1 and TRBJ1-1, with D possibly matching TRBD1 (5 bases). CDR1 and CDR2 from the germline V gene are DFQATT and SNEGSKA (reference sequence). The CDR3 extends over 13 amino acids. V lost 2 bases to trimming and J lost 5 bases, with 12 bases between them. Here the CDR3 DNA reads TGCAGTGCTAGACTCTTCGGGGGGACTGAAGCTTTCTTT. This encodes CSARLFGGTEAFF.

The sample holds many counts of this clonotype. The chain has TRBV3-1 and TRBJ2-2; D is unclear. The CDR3 totals 18 residues. Deletions cut 0 bases from V and 4 bases from J, with 18 bases between. In germline, CDR1 is LGHDT, CDR2 YNNKEL (reference sequence). This CDR3 is CASSQDWASASFTGELFF. Written as DNA, the CDR3 is TGTGCCAGCAGCCAAGATTGGGCCAGCGCCTCTTTCACCGGGGAGCTGTTTTTT. Filled out from reference TRBV3-1 and TRBJ2-2, the complete variable domain reads DTAVSQTPKYLVTQMGNDKSIKCEQNLGHDTMYWYKQDSKKFLKIMFSYNNKELIINETVPNRFSPKSPDKAHLNLHINSLELGDSAVYFCASSQDWASASFTGELFFGEGSRLTVL.

This clonotype was observed at least ten times. The rearrangement links TRBV15 to TRBJ1-4; D is possibly TRBD1 (5 bases). Trimming removed 4 bases from V and 2 bases from J, with 11 bases in between. Germline V gene lookup returns CDR1 LNHNV and CDR2 YYDKDF (reference sequence). This CDR3 has 15 amino acids. Here the CDR3 reads CATSKGTVTNEKLFF. CDR3 coding DNA: TGTGCCACCAGCAAAGGGACGGTGACTAATGAAAAACTGTTTTTT. Full variable domain (remainder filled in from reference TRBV15 and TRBJ1-4): DAMVIQNPRYQVTQFGKPVTLSCSQTLNHNVMYWYQQKSSQAPKLLFHYYDKDFNNEADTPDNFQSRRPNTSFCFLDIRSPGLGDTAMYLCATSKGTVTNEKLFFGSGTQLSVL.

This clonotype was observed a few times. The V and J genes are TRBV4-3 and TRBJ1-2; TRBD1 matches 7 bases. The CDR3 has 16 amino acids. CDR1 is LGHNA, CDR2 YSLEER, per germline. Trimming removed 0 bases from V and 1 base from J; junction bases left unmatched: 5. CDR3: CASSQESGQSNYGYTF. CDR3 nucleotide sequence: TGCGCCAGCAGCCAAGAATCGGGACAGAGTAACTATGGCTACACCTTC.

For this clonotype: Possible read error: a much larger clone is one base away. The chain combines TRBV20-1 with TRBJ2-5; D uncertain. V was trimmed by 1 base and J by 14 bases, leaving 23 bases between them. Germline V gene data show CDR1 as DFQATT and CDR2 as SNEGSKA (reference sequence). The CDR3 consists of 14 residues. The CDR3 DNA follows: TGCAGTGCTAGAGGGTGGAGAACGCCCATATTGAGCTACTTC. This sequence encodes CSARGWRTPILSYF.

There are many counts of this clonotype. The chain joins TRBV20-1 to TRBJ1-6; D not resolved. The CDR3 covers 14 residues. Germline values: CDR1 DFQATT, CDR2 SNEGSKA (reference sequence). Trimming removed 6 bases at V and 6 bases at J, with 15 bases between. CDR3 bases: TGCAGTGCCCATGCCTACAGTGTTAATTCACCCCTCCACTTT. Its translation: CSAHAYSVNSPLHF.

Ten or more counts support this clonotype. CDR3 coding DNA: TGTGCCAGCAGCCTGGGGCCAGGGGGTAATGAGCAGTTCTTC. The encoded protein is CASSLGPGGNEQFF. The V and J genes are TRBV5-8 and TRBJ2-1; 7 bases are shared with TRBD1. V lost 4 bases, J lost 7 bases, and 8 bases stayed unmatched. Germline loops: CDR1 SGHTS, CDR2 YDEGEE. The CDR3 totals 14 residues.

This clonotype was recorded at least ten times. The rearrangement uses TRBV6-1 and TRBJ1-2; D is unclear. Germline V gene lookup returns CDR1 MNHNS and CDR2 SASEGT. CDR3 size: 14 residues. V lost 5 bases and J lost 7, with 17 bases in between. The CDR3 DNA follows: TGTGCCAGCAGTCTGCCCGGTGGGAAAGGTGGCTACACCTTC. It codes for CASSLPGGKGGYTF.

This clonotype was counted many times. The V and J genes are TRBV6-1 and TRBJ2-5; 12 bases are shared with TRBD2. Germline V CDR1 and CDR2: MNHNS, SASEGT. V shed 5 bases and J 2 bases; nucleotides not matched to a gene: 6. The CDR3 is made up of 16 amino acids. In nucleotides, the CDR3 is TGTGCCAGCAGTCTCGGACTAGCGGGAACTCAAGAGACCCAGTACTTC. Amino acid sequence: CASSLGLAGTQETQYF.